This T cell receptor beta chain was sequenced for a study of response to subunit inactivated influenza vaccine. This clonotype was counted a few times. The target antigen is unknown. Study findings and constraints: Authors suggested that a seasonal influenza vaccination recruits few new T cells each time.

TCRdb re-derived calls from the RT-PCR reads in MiXCR, one entry per CDR3 protein. This sample carries about 480,000 distinct CDR3 sequences, 25% of them seen once, and the ten largest clones take 1.9%. The V gene's germline CDR1 is ENHRY and CDR2 SYGVKD. J gave up 0 bases and V 11 bases, and 8 bases lay outside the gene matches. The CDR3 length is 16 residues. This receptor was obtained from a man in his fifties who received an inactivated influenza vaccine. The rearrangement uses TRBV10-3 and TRBJ2-6; 9 bases line up with TRBD1. This specimen was CD4+ T cells sorted from PBMCs, taken 5 to 6 days after vaccination. CDR3 sequence reads: CAATGGAISGANVLTF. The CDR3 coding sequence is TGTGCCGCCACAGGGGGCGCCATCTCTGGGGCCAACGTCCTGACTTTC.